A selection of T cell receptor beta chains follows, all from one sample in a study of cytomegalovirus exposure and HLA in healthy donors. Sequencing was performed with immunoSEQ multiplex PCR; in TCRdb, only in-frame clones are kept and a portion is missing. In the table there are approximately 180,000 clones, approximately 80% of which are singletons. Sample: PBMCs. The receptors stem from a woman aged 25 to 39 in good health and CMV-seronegative. The CDR3 runs from the conserved cysteine through the conserved F or W. The D gene is left open where the match is weak. Expanded clones are given a class, and other clones once, few, many or no size at all.

J gene: TRBJ2-7; clone size: NA; D gene: TRBD2; V gene: TRBV28; CDR3 DNA: TGTGCCAGCAGTCCAGGACTAGCGGGAGATAGGCAGTACTTC; CDR3 protein: CASSPGLAGDRQYF
J gene: TRBJ1-2; clone size: NA; D gene: TRBD1; V gene: TRBV19; CDR3 DNA: TGTGCCAGTACCACGACAGGGGCGACCCCAAATGGCTACACCTTC; CDR3 protein: CASTTTGATPNGYTF
J gene: TRBJ2-1; clone size: once; D gene: TRBD1; V gene: TRBV6-5; CDR3 DNA: TGTGCCAGCAGTTACACCGGGACAGGGTCCTACAATGAGCAGTTCTTC; CDR3 protein: CASSYTGTGSYNEQFF
J gene: TRBJ2-2; clone size: NA; D gene: NA; V gene: TRBV27; CDR3 DNA: TGTGCCAGCAGCTTACCGAGCGGGGAGCTGTTTTTT; CDR3 protein: CASSLPSGELFF
J gene: TRBJ1-4; clone size: NA; D gene: NA; V gene: TRBV18; CDR3 DNA: TGTGCCAGCTCACCGGGAAGTGGAGGGTCCGCTAATGAAAAACTGTTTTTT; CDR3 protein: CASSPGSGGSANEKLFF
J gene: TRBJ2-2; clone size: NA; D gene: TRBD1; V gene: TRBV15; CDR3 DNA: TGTGCCACCAGCAGAGATCAAGGGGGCGGCGGGGAGCTGTTTTTT; CDR3 protein: CATSRDQGGGGELFF
J gene: TRBJ2-1; clone size: NA; D gene: TRBD2; V gene: TRBV5-1; CDR3 DNA: TGCGCCAGCAGCCCCTTTAGCGGGAGCTCCTACAATGAGCAGTTCTTC; CDR3 protein: CASSPFSGSSYNEQFF
J gene: TRBJ1-1; clone size: NA; D gene: TRBD1; V gene: TRBV18; CDR3 DNA: TGTGCCAGCTCACCGGGACAGGGCTACACTGAAGCTTTCTTT; CDR3 protein: CASSPGQGYTEAFF
J gene: TRBJ1-2; clone size: NA; D gene: NA; V gene: TRBV18; CDR3 DNA: TGTGCCAGCTCACCACCATCTACAGGGTCCTACTATGGCTACACCTTC; CDR3 protein: CASSPPSTGSYYGYTF
J gene: TRBJ2-2; clone size: NA; D gene: TRBD1; V gene: TRBV10-3; CDR3 DNA: TGTGCCATCCTCCGACAGGGGGCGAGCACCGGGGAGCTGTTTTTT; CDR3 protein: CAILRQGASTGELFF
J gene: TRBJ2-7; clone size: NA; D gene: TRBD2; V gene: TRBV5-6; CDR3 DNA: TGTGCCAGCAGCTTTTACCCTAGCGGGGGGAGCTCCTACGAGCAGTACTTC; CDR3 protein: CASSFYPSGGSSYEQYF
J gene: TRBJ2-5; clone size: once; D gene: NA; V gene: TRBV11-2; CDR3 DNA: TGTGCCAGCAGCCTGGGGGGGGCAGGGGTCCTCCAAGAGACCCAGTACTTC; CDR3 protein: CASSLGGAGVLQETQYF
J gene: TRBJ2-3; clone size: NA; D gene: NA; V gene: TRBV7-9; CDR3 DNA: TGTGCCAGCAGCCCCGCGGGGATTGGGGATACGCAGTATTTT; CDR3 protein: CASSPAGIGDTQYF
J gene: TRBJ2-1; clone size: NA; D gene: TRBD2; V gene: TRBV9; CDR3 DNA: TGTGCCAGCAGCGTAGAATTGATAAGCGGGGGGCACAATGAGCAGTTCTTC; CDR3 protein: CASSVELISGGHNEQFF
J gene: TRBJ2-5; clone size: NA; D gene: TRBD1; V gene: TRBV6-1; CDR3 DNA: TGTGCCAGCAGTTCCCGGACAGGGGGACAAGAGACCCAGTACTTC; CDR3 protein: CASSSRTGGQETQYF
J gene: TRBJ1-1; clone size: NA; D gene: NA; V gene: TRBV28; CDR3 DNA: TGTGCCAGCAGTTTATGGGTAGGGGACACTGAAGCTTTCTTT; CDR3 protein: CASSLWVGDTEAFF
J gene: TRBJ2-7; clone size: few; D gene: NA; V gene: TRBV2; CDR3 DNA: TGTGCCAGCAGTGAAGGCCTAGTCGGGGTCGAGCAGTACTTC; CDR3 protein: CASSEGLVGVEQYF
J gene: TRBJ2-7; clone size: NA; D gene: NA; V gene: TRBV28; CDR3 DNA: TGTGCCAGCAGCCCTGGGACCGGGAGCTACGAGCAGTACTTC; CDR3 protein: CASSPGTGSYEQYF
J gene: TRBJ2-2; clone size: NA; D gene: TRBD1; V gene: TRBV29-1; CDR3 DNA: TGCAGCGTTCGACAGGGGGCCAGCACCGGGGAGCTGTTTTTT; CDR3 protein: CSVRQGASTGELFF
J gene: TRBJ2-7; clone size: few; D gene: NA; V gene: TRBV7-9; CDR3 DNA: TGTGCCAGCAGCTCTGGAACCAAAGGGGTCGAGCAGTACTTC; CDR3 protein: CASSSGTKGVEQYF
J gene: TRBJ2-1; clone size: once; D gene: NA; V gene: TRBV7-9; CDR3 DNA: TGTTCCAGCAGCTTAGATAACAATGAGCAGTTCTTC; CDR3 protein: CSSSLDNNEQFF
J gene: TRBJ2-7; clone size: NA; D gene: NA; V gene: TRBV7-2; CDR3 DNA: TGTGCCAGCACTCCGCAGGTCAGCCGGGGGGAGCAGTACTTC; CDR3 protein: CASTPQVSRGEQYF
J gene: TRBJ2-3; clone size: NA; D gene: TRBD2; V gene: TRBV6-6; CDR3 DNA: TGTGCCACGGGGGGGGAACGGGTCACAGATACGCAGTATTTT; CDR3 protein: CATGGERVTDTQYF
J gene: TRBJ1-1; clone size: once; D gene: NA; V gene: TRBV7-9; CDR3 DNA: TGTTCCAGCAGCTTAAAATCAGACATGAACACTGAAGCTTTCTTT; CDR3 protein: CSSSLKSDMNTEAFF
J gene: TRBJ1-2; clone size: once; D gene: NA; V gene: TRBV7-9; CDR3 DNA: TGTTCCAGCAGCTTAGATGGGGCCTATGGCTACACCTTC; CDR3 protein: CSSSLDGAYGYTF
J gene: TRBJ2-1; clone size: NA; D gene: TRBD1; V gene: TRBV5-1; CDR3 DNA: TGCGCCAGCAGCTTGGGGCCAGGGGGCGCATTCAATGAGCAGTTCTTC; CDR3 protein: CASSLGPGGAFNEQFF
J gene: TRBJ1-6; clone size: NA; D gene: NA; V gene: TRBV4-3; CDR3 DNA: TGCGCCAGCAGCCAAGATAATTACGGTCAGGGGACTTCACCCCTCCACTTT; CDR3 protein: CASSQDNYGQGTSPLHF
J gene: TRBJ2-2; clone size: NA; D gene: NA; V gene: TRBV7-9; CDR3 DNA: TGTGCCACGGCAGGGGACACCGGGGAGCTGTTTTTT; CDR3 protein: CATAGDTGELFF
J gene: TRBJ1-3; clone size: few; D gene: TRBD1; V gene: TRBV7-6; CDR3 DNA: TGTGCCAGCAGACCTACAGGGGTTGGAAACACCATATATTTT; CDR3 protein: CASRPTGVGNTIYF
J gene: TRBJ2-1; clone size: NA; D gene: NA; V gene: TRBV6-6; CDR3 DNA: TGTGCCAGCAGTCCTGACAATGAGCAGTTCTTC; CDR3 protein: CASSPDNEQFF